These 18 T cell receptor beta chains share one sample of origin, sequenced in a study of OX40 agonist ivuxolimab in advanced cancers. Profiled with immunoSEQ multiplex PCR; TCRdb holds only in-frame clones, not every one. The table shows 60,000 to 85,000 clones, with under 95% occurring only once. Sequences were derived from CD4+ or CD8+ T cells sorted from blood, sampled in a trial of the OX40 agonist ivuxolimab. Receptors originate from an adult with an advanced solid tumor such as melanoma, head and neck, liver or kidney cancer.

This clone was detected a few times. The rearrangement joins TRBV9 to TRBJ1-6; 9 bases fit TRBD1. Germline V gene data show CDR1 as SGDLS and CDR2 as YYNGEE. Germline trimming cut 7 bases from V and 10 bases from J; bases unmatched to any gene: 6. CDR3 length: 13 amino acids. CDR3 loop: CASAPGQGSPLHF. Written as DNA, the CDR3 is TGTGCCAGCGCCCCGGGACAGGGCTCACCCCTCCACTTT. Full variable domain (outside the CDR3, taken from reference TRBV9 and TRBJ1-6): DSGVTQTPKHLITATGQRVTLRCSPRSGDLSVYWYQQSLDQGLQFLIQYYNGEERAKGNILERFSAQQFPDLHSELNLSSLELGDSALYFCASAPGQGSPLHFGNGTRLTVT.

The chain uses TRBV7-9 and TRBJ1-1, with TRBD1 matching over 8 bases. V trimming: 4 bases; J trimming: 3 bases; junction bases outside the gene matches: 7. Germline-derived CDR1 and CDR2 are SEHNR and FQNEAQ (reference sequence). The CDR3 loop spans 15 amino acids. CDR3 loop: CASSSPTGVDTEAFF. In DNA, the CDR3 is TGTGCCAGCAGCTCCCCGACAGGGGTGGACACTGAAGCTTTCTTT.

The rearrangement links TRBV7-9 to TRBJ1-6; D is possibly TRBD1 (6 bases). Germline-derived CDR1 and CDR2 are SEHNR and FQNEAQ (reference sequence). V was trimmed by 8 bases and J by 5 bases, leaving 16 bases between them. CDR3 length: 15 residues. The CDR3 protein is CASSIMTGDNSPLHF. Here the CDR3 DNA reads TGTGCCAGCTCGATCATGACAGGAGATAATTCACCCCTCCACTTT.

This clone was seen a single time. This chain connects TRBV7-9 to TRBJ2-3; possible D gene TRBD1, 6 bases. V lost 6 bases and J lost 6, with 10 bases in between. This CDR3 spans 12 amino acids. Germline V gives CDR1 SEHNR, CDR2 FQNEAQ (reference sequence). This CDR3 reads CASSFQGDTQYF. The CDR3 nucleotides read TGTGCCAGCAGTTTTCAGGGGGATACGCAGTATTTT.

The CDR3 region has the DNA TGTGCCTGGAGTGTGGGATTAGGAGGCGAGCAGTACTTC. Its protein product is CAWSVGLGGEQYF. This chain uses TRBV30 with TRBJ2-7, with D possibly being TRBD2 (5 bases). The CDR3 loop spans 13 amino acids. Trimming shortened V by 0 bases and J by 6 bases, and 12 bases separated the two germline ends. Germline V gene sequence: CDR1 GTSNPN, CDR2 SVGIG (reference sequence).

The genes are TRBV18 and TRBJ1-3; 8 bases agree with TRBD1. The CDR3 is made up of 19 amino acids. With 3 bases clipped from V and 0 bases from J, the junction kept 13 bases outside the gene matches. The germline CDR1 and CDR2 sequences are KGHSH and LQKENI. CDR3 region: CASSPTTGTGPRSGNTIYF. The DNA of the CDR3 is TGTGCCAGCTCACCCACCACCGGGACAGGACCCCGCTCTGGAAACACCATATATTTT. Drawing the rest from reference TRBV18 and TRBJ1-3, the complete variable domain is NAGVMQNPRHLVRRRGQEARLRCSPMKGHSHVYWYRQLPEEGLKFMVYLQKENIIDESGMPKERFSAEFPKEGPSILRIQQVVRGDSAAYFCASSPTTGTGPRSGNTIYFGEGSWLTVV.

The chain links TRBV5-1 to TRBJ2-3; D ambiguous. Between the trimmed V and J ends, which lost 6 bases and 1 base, there was a span of 12 bases. CDR3 length: 14 residues. Germline loops: CDR1 SGHRS, CDR2 YFSETQ. CDR3 loop: CASTEDGGTDTQYF. As DNA, the CDR3 is TGCGCCAGCACCGAGGACGGTGGCACAGATACGCAGTATTTT.

The V gene is TRBV5-8, the J gene TRBJ2-7; D uncertain. The CDR3 has 11 amino acids. Germline V gene lookup returns CDR1 SGHTS and CDR2 YDEGEE. Trimming left V 5 bases short and J 7 bases short, with 10 bases between. The CDR3 region is CASRRMQEQYF. CDR3 bases: TGTGCCAGCAGGAGAATGCAGGAGCAGTACTTC.

The chain carries TRBV7-2 and TRBJ1-5; 7 bases line up with TRBD1. The CDR3 length is 15 residues. Per the germline V gene, CDR1 is SGHTA and CDR2 is FQGNSA. The ends lost 8 bases at V and 5 bases at J; junction bases unmatched: 12. The chain's CDR3 is CASLPFGQVDQPQHF. CDR3 nucleotide sequence: TGTGCCAGCCTACCCTTCGGACAGGTCGATCAGCCCCAGCATTTT.

The chain couples TRBV5-1 to TRBJ1-2; TRBD1 might be the D (5 bases). With 4 bases removed from V and 5 bases from J, the gap between germline ends came to 12 bases. The CDR3 is 13 amino acids. Germline V CDR1 and CDR2: SGHRS, YFSETQ. For the CDR3, the DNA is TGCGCCAGCAGCCCCCCCGGGGGATATGGCTACACCTTC. This sequence encodes CASSPPGGYGYTF.

In this sample, this clone turned up a few times. The gene calls are TRBV9 and TRBJ2-5; TRBD1 matches at 10 bases. Germline V CDR1 and CDR2: SGDLS, YYNGEE. The CDR3 contains 15 residues. After removal of 2 bases from V and 5 bases from J, the junction contained 6 bases not matched to a gene. CDR3 DNA sequence: TGTGCCAGCAGCGTCCGGGACAGGGGAGGGGAGACCCAGTACTTC. Protein: CASSVRDRGGETQYF.

The rearrangement links TRBV2 to TRBJ1-1, with a tentative D call TRBD1 (6 bases). V gave up 7 bases and J gave up 1 base, with 19 bases separating them. The CDR3 is 16 residues long. Germline V gives CDR1 SNHLY, CDR2 FYNNEI. CDR3 loop: CASIPRGRAGNTEAFF. CDR3 DNA: TGTGCCAGCATCCCGAGGGGGAGGGCGGGGAACACTGAAGCTTTCTTT.

The CDR3 region has the DNA TGTGCCAGCAGAAAACCCGGACAGGGGGCTCAGTATTTT. This translates into CASRKPGQGAQYF. The V and J genes are TRBV2 and TRBJ2-3; 11 bases match TRBD1. From germline, CDR1 is SNHLY and CDR2 FYNNEI. This CDR3 is 13 amino acids long. The V gene end was trimmed by 6 bases and the J gene end by 12 bases; junction bases not matched to a gene: 8.

The V call is TRBV29-1, the J call TRBJ2-5; the D gene is possibly TRBD1 (5 bases). The germline V gene has CDR1 SQVTM and CDR2 ANQGSEA. With 7 bases removed from V and 0 bases from J, the gap between germline ends came to 12 bases. This CDR3 has 13 amino acids. The CDR3 spells CSANRQHQETQYF. As DNA, the CDR3 is TGCAGCGCTAATCGACAGCACCAAGAGACCCAGTACTTC.

The rearrangement uses TRBV18 and TRBJ2-3; 8 bases align to TRBD1. CDR3 length equals 16 residues. V was clipped by 5 bases and J by 5 bases; unmatched bases: 12. Germline lookup yields CDR1 KGHSH and CDR2 LQKENI. For the CDR3, the DNA is TGTGCCAGCTCATCCGGACAGGGCTTTAACGTAGATACGCAGTATTTT. Protein: CASSSGQGFNVDTQYF.

The genes are TRBV7-9 and TRBJ2-7; 9 nucleotides line up with TRBD1. Trimming at V came to 5 bases and at J to 0 bases, leaving 5 bases not matched to a gene. Germline CDR1 is SEHNR and CDR2 is FQNEAQ (reference sequence). This CDR3 comprises 15 residues. In nucleotides, the CDR3 is TGTGCCAGCAGCCCCGGACAGGGGCTCTCCTACGAGCAGTACTTC. This codes for CASSPGQGLSYEQYF. Variable domain in full (rest from reference TRBV7-9 and TRBJ2-7): DTGVSQNPRHKITKRGQNVTFRCDPISEHNRLYWYRQTLGQGPEFLTYFQNEAQLEKSRLLSDRFSAERPKGSFSTLEIQRTEQGDSAMYLCASSPGQGLSYEQYFGPGTRLTVT.

The chain joins TRBV6-5 to TRBJ2-4, with D possibly matching TRBD1 (5 bases). The CDR3 has 16 residues. Trimming took off 1 base at V and 2 bases at J, with 12 bases between the two ends. Germline V gene lookup returns CDR1 MNHEY and CDR2 SVGAGI. CDR3 amino acids: CASSYLPGSPKNIQYF. In DNA form, the CDR3 reads TGTGCCAGCAGTTACTTGCCAGGGTCCCCCAAAAACATTCAGTACTTC.

The rearrangement uses TRBV10-2 and TRBJ2-3; 12 bases are a match to TRBD2. This CDR3 is 15 amino acids long. Germline V gives CDR1 WSHSY, CDR2 SAAADI. Losses at the gene ends were 6 bases for V and 5 bases for J; bases not matched to a gene: 6. The CDR3 sequence is CASRVPGLAGDTQYF. As DNA, the CDR3 is TGCGCCAGCAGAGTACCGGGACTAGCGGGAGATACGCAGTATTTT.